The 29 T cell receptor beta chains below come from one sample, sequenced in a study of blood T cell repertoires in COVID-19. Data came from immunoSEQ multiplex PCR; TCRdb stores just in-frame clones and leaves some out. The table lists a few hundred thousand clones, about nine tenths of them singletons. Sequencing was done on a sample of PBMCs or T cells enriched from blood (not recorded which). The receptors here all came from a middle-aged man who had recovered from COVID-19.

This clone turned up a few times. The rearrangement joins TRBV12-3 or TRBV12-4 to TRBJ2-7; D is perhaps TRBD1 (5 bases). CDR3 length: 12 amino acids. V dropped 6 bases and J dropped 5 bases, with 11 bases sitting between them. The CDR3 DNA is TGTGCCAGCAGCCGATCAGGGAACGAGCAGTACTTC. It codes for CASSRSGNEQYF.

This chain connects TRBV7-8 to TRBJ1-5, with D unclear. Germline lookup yields CDR1 SGHVS and CDR2 FQNEAQ. Trimming removed 1 base from V and 6 bases from J, with 10 bases in between. CDR3 length: 14 residues. The chain's CDR3 is CASSLDQDGQPQHF. The CDR3 DNA reads TGTGCCAGCAGCTTAGATCAGGATGGTCAGCCCCAGCATTTT.

This chain connects TRBV11-3 to TRBJ2-3, with D maybe TRBD1 (6 bases). This CDR3 spans 16 amino acids. Trimming left V 1 base short and J 1 base short, with 12 bases between. The germline gives CDR1 SGHNT, CDR2 YENEEA. This CDR3 reads CASSLGRGQRTDTQYF. DNA for the CDR3: TGTGCCAGCAGCTTAGGTAGGGGACAACGCACAGATACGCAGTATTTT.

The chain combines TRBV2 with TRBJ2-5; 9 bases align to TRBD2. V lost 4 bases and J lost 5; bases outside the gene matches: 8. The CDR3 has 15 amino acids. Per the germline V gene, CDR1 is SNHLY and CDR2 is FYNNEI. CDR3 region: CASSGAASGVETQYF. DNA of the CDR3: TGTGCCAGCAGTGGGGCGGCTAGCGGGGTGGAGACCCAGTACTTC.

V usage is TRBV10-2 and J usage is TRBJ1-1; TRBD1 matches 7 bases. CDR3 size: 13 residues. V shed 8 bases, J shed 6 bases, and the junction held 9 bases outside the gene matches. Per the germline V gene, CDR1 is WSHSY and CDR2 is SAAADI. The CDR3 DNA follows: TGCGCCAGCCGACAGGGAGGTTCGCCTGAAGCTTTCTTT. It encodes CASRQGGSPEAFF.

The V and J genes are TRBV6-1 and TRBJ1-2, with 10 bases identical to TRBD1. The CDR3 is 16 residues long. The germline CDR1 and CDR2 sequences are MNHNS and SASEGT. Trimming removed 4 bases from V and 4 bases from J; junction bases left unmatched: 9. The CDR3 is CASSGLTGGAIYGYTF. CDR3 DNA: TGTGCCAGCAGTGGATTGACAGGGGGCGCGATCTATGGCTACACCTTC.

The chain joins TRBV13 to TRBJ2-7, with TRBD1 matching over 8 bases. The V gene end was trimmed by 5 bases and the J gene end by 2 bases; junction bases not matched to a gene: 8. In germline, CDR1 is PRHDT, CDR2 FYEKMQ (reference sequence). The CDR3 runs 15 residues. The CDR3 spells CASSPGTGPPYEQYF. The DNA for the CDR3 is TGTGCCAGCAGCCCCGGGACAGGACCCCCCTACGAGCAGTACTTC.

This clone was seen a handful of times. The rearrangement joins TRBV6-2 or TRBV6-3 to TRBJ1-2; TRBD1 might be the D (6 bases). This CDR3 comprises 15 residues. Germline assignment: CDR1 MNHEY and CDR2 SVGEGT. V lost 0 bases and J 4 bases, leaving 12 bases between the germline ends. CDR3 bases: TGTGCCAGCAGTTACTCGGCAGGGGATGCCTATGGCTACACCTTC. It specifies CASSYSAGDAYGYTF.

V gene TRBV10-3 combines with J gene TRBJ1-2, with D maybe TRBD1 (5 bases). V gave up 3 bases and J gave up 8 bases, with 16 bases separating them. Germline CDR1 ENHRY, CDR2 SYGVKD. There are 14 residues in the CDR3. The CDR3 DNA is TGTGCCATCAGTGACGGTGGGGGGGAAAGGGGCTACACCTTC. Translating it yields CAISDGGGERGYTF.

The V gene is TRBV27, the J gene TRBJ1-2; 10 bases match TRBD1. The CDR3 length is 16 residues. V lost 6 bases to trimming and J lost 0 bases; unmatched junction nucleotides: 7. From germline, CDR1 is MNHEY and CDR2 SMNVEV (reference sequence). CDR3 amino acids: CASRSLGQGTNYGYTF. The DNA of the CDR3 is TGTGCCAGCAGATCCCTGGGACAGGGGACTAACTATGGCTACACCTTC.

This clone occurred a few times. The chain recombines TRBV18 with TRBJ1-4; a weak D match, TRBD1 (6 bases). With 1 base removed from V and 6 bases from J, the gap between germline ends came to 12 bases. The CDR3 covers 15 residues. Germline V lookup: CDR1 KGHSH, CDR2 LQKENI. DNA of the CDR3: TGTGCCAGCTCACCACTTACAGGGTGGGATGAAAAACTGTTTTTT. Amino acid sequence: CASSPLTGWDEKLFF.

V and J are TRBV10-3 and TRBJ1-1; no firm D call. The CDR3 sequence is 12 residues long. V gave up 10 bases and J gave up 1 base, with 10 bases separating them. Germline V gives CDR1 ENHRY, CDR2 SYGVKD. This chain's CDR3 is CATTGANTEAFF. CDR3 sequence (DNA): TGTGCCACCACCGGAGCGAACACTGAAGCTTTCTTT.

The chain couples TRBV5-1 to TRBJ2-1; D ambiguous. V gave up 1 base and J gave up 0 bases, with 11 bases separating them. CDR1 and CDR2 from the germline V gene are SGHRS and YFSETQ. This CDR3 spans 16 amino acids. The CDR3 DNA reads as TGCGCCAGCAGCTTGCGCGCGGCTAGCTCCTACAATGAGCAGTTCTTC. Protein: CASSLRAASSYNEQFF.

The chain has TRBV2 and TRBJ2-3, with D possibly matching TRBD2 (6 bases). CDR1 is SNHLY and CDR2 is FYNNEI in the germline V gene. Trimming removed 1 base from V and 6 bases from J, with 8 bases in between. This CDR3 region has 13 residues. CDR3 DNA: TGTGCCAGCAGTGAAGATGGGGGGGATACGCAGTATTTT. It codes for CASSEDGGDTQYF. The full variable domain, with the rest looked up from reference TRBV2 and TRBJ2-3, is EPEVTQTPSHQVTQMGQEVILRCVPISNHLYFYWYRQILGQKVEFLVSFYNNEISEKSEIFDDQFSVERPDGSNFTLKIRSTKLEDSAMYFCASSEDGGDTQYFGPGTRLTVL.

The gene calls are TRBV27 and TRBJ2-3, with TRBD2 matching over 8 bases. This CDR3 spans 14 amino acids. Germline-derived CDR1 and CDR2 are MNHEY and SMNVEV (reference sequence). V dropped 5 bases and J dropped 5; count of bases not matched to a gene: 6. CDR3 in amino acids: CASSNSGDGDTQYF. The CDR3 DNA reads TGTGCCAGCAGTAATAGCGGGGATGGAGATACGCAGTATTTT.

The chain links TRBV3-1 (or the pseudogene TRBV3-2) to TRBJ1-1; the D gene is possibly TRBD1 (5 bases). This CDR3 has 14 residues. Germline CDR1 is LGHDT and CDR2 is YNNKEL (reference sequence). The germline V and J ends were trimmed by 1 base and 3 bases, with 9 bases remaining between them. CDR3 protein: CASSQVRGDTEAFF. In nucleotides, the CDR3 is TGTGCCAGCAGCCAAGTGCGGGGGGACACTGAAGCTTTCTTT.

The rearrangement uses TRBV7-3 and TRBJ2-3, with TRBD2 matching over 9 bases. V shed 1 base, J shed 1 base, and the junction held 3 bases outside the gene matches. This CDR3 spans 16 amino acids. Germline V gives CDR1 SGHTA, CDR2 FQGTGA. In nucleotides, the CDR3 is TGTGCCAGCAGCTTAAGCGGGGGGGCCGGCACAGATACGCAGTATTTT. Its translation: CASSLSGGAGTDTQYF.

CDR3 bases: TGTGCCAGCAGCCCGATAGACAGGGGCTACGAGCAGTACTTC. It yields the protein CASSPIDRGYEQYF. The genes are TRBV27 and TRBJ2-7; TRBD1 matches at 8 bases. V trimming: 6 bases; J trimming: 3 bases; junction bases outside the gene matches: 7. The CDR3 has 14 residues. Per germline, CDR1 MNHEY and CDR2 SMNVEV (reference sequence).

The rearrangement joins TRBV9 to TRBJ1-3, with D hard to call. CDR3 length: 17 residues. Germline assignment: CDR1 SGDLS and CDR2 YYNGEE. Trimming left V 4 bases short and J 4 bases short, with 21 bases between. The DNA of the CDR3 is TGTGCCAGCAGCCAAGGACCTTTAGGGCTAGCCGGAAACACCATATATTTT. Translated: CASSQGPLGLAGNTIYF.

This rearrangement joins TRBV19 to TRBJ2-7; 7 positions match TRBD2. The CDR3 runs 17 residues. The V and J ends lost 6 bases and 0 bases, in that order; junction bases with no gene match: 14. Germline CDR1 is LNHDA and CDR2 is SQIVND (reference sequence). The CDR3 DNA is TGTGCCAGTAGGATGGGTTGGCTAGCGGAAATCTCCTACGAGCAGTACTTC. Its protein product is CASRMGWLAEISYEQYF.

V usage is TRBV6-2 or TRBV6-3 and J usage is TRBJ1-3; no definite D call. The CDR3 has 14 residues. The germline V gene encodes CDR1 MNHEY and CDR2 SVGEGT. Between the trimmed V and J ends, which lost 5 bases and 3 bases, there was a span of 11 bases. The DNA of the CDR3 is TGTGCCAGCAGTCAACAGAAACATGGAAACACCATATATTTT. This translates into CASSQQKHGNTIYF.

The rearrangement links TRBV28 to TRBJ1-5; TRBD1 matches 9 bases. CDR3 length equals 16 residues. The junction had 9 bases not matched to a gene; V was cut back by 6 bases and J by 3 bases. CDR1 and CDR2 from the germline V gene are MDHEN and SYDVKM. CDR3 sequence: CASSRTGASPNQPQHF. The CDR3 nucleotides read TGTGCCAGCAGCCGGACAGGGGCTTCCCCCAATCAGCCCCAGCATTTT.

The chain uses TRBV14 and TRBJ2-1; D may be TRBD2 (5 bases). There are 16 residues in the CDR3. Between the trimmed V and J ends, which lost 4 bases and 6 bases, there was a span of 19 bases. CDR1 SGHDN and CDR2 FVKESK come from the germline V gene. The CDR3 spells CASSPREKPRRNEQFF. CDR3 coding DNA: TGTGCCAGCAGCCCGAGGGAGAAACCCCGCCGCAATGAGCAGTTCTTC.

This clone was observed once. The chain links TRBV19 to TRBJ1-6, with D hard to call. The germline gives CDR1 LNHDA, CDR2 SQIVND (reference sequence). Trimming removed 5 bases at V and 0 bases at J, with 14 bases between. The CDR3 spans 17 residues. The CDR3 spells CASSPHGRSSYNSPLHF. The CDR3 region has the DNA TGTGCCAGTAGTCCCCACGGTCGGAGCTCCTATAATTCACCCCTCCACTTT.

The V and J genes are TRBV11-3 and TRBJ2-7; D might be TRBD2 (5 bases). This CDR3 is 14 amino acids long. Per the germline V gene, CDR1 is SGHNT and CDR2 is YENEEA. The V gene lost 5 bases and the J gene lost 5 bases, with 16 bases spanning the gap. The DNA of the CDR3 is TGTGCCAGCAGCCGTGGGCGCGGGTCCAACGAGCAGTACTTC. Translated: CASSRGRGSNEQYF.

The V and J genes are TRBV11-3 and TRBJ2-1; D unresolved. Trimming cost V 3 bases and J 6 bases, with 3 bases left between them. The length of the CDR3 is 11 residues. Per germline, CDR1 SGHNT and CDR2 YENEEA. The CDR3 DNA sequence: TGTGCCAGCAGCTTCTCCAATGAGCAGTTCTTC. As protein: CASSFSNEQFF.

The rearrangement links TRBV28 to TRBJ2-1, with D tentatively TRBD2 (5 bases). This CDR3 is 13 amino acids long. V lost 5 bases, J lost 7 bases, and 12 bases lay in between. Germline V gene sequence: CDR1 MDHEN, CDR2 SYDVKM. The CDR3 protein is CASSGGSRNEQFF. The DNA for the CDR3 is TGTGCCAGCAGTGGTGGGAGTCGGAATGAGCAGTTCTTC. Variable domain in full (rest from reference TRBV28 and TRBJ2-1): DVKVTQSSRYLVKRTGEKVFLECVQDMDHENMFWYRQDPGLGLRLIYFSYDVKMKEKGDIPEGYSVSREKKERFSLILESASTNQTSMYLCASSGGSRNEQFFGPGTRLTVL.

The chain joins TRBV14 to TRBJ2-5, with 9 bases identical to TRBD2. This CDR3 contains 15 residues. Per germline, CDR1 SGHDN and CDR2 FVKESK. V trimming: 4 bases; J trimming: 2 bases; junction bases outside the gene matches: 5. DNA of the CDR3: TGTGCCAGCAGCCGACGACTAGCGGAGCAAGAGACCCAGTACTTC. It is translated as CASSRRLAEQETQYF.

The chain has TRBV2 and TRBJ2-1; D gene ambiguous. CDR1 and CDR2 from the germline V gene are SNHLY and FYNNEI. CDR3 length: 12 residues. V lost 2 bases to trimming and J lost 9 bases, with 8 bases between them. The CDR3 region is CASSENVLEQFF. CDR3 bases: TGTGCCAGCAGTGAAAATGTACTTGAGCAGTTCTTC.